One sample yielded the 14 T cell receptor beta chains listed below, sequenced in a study of T cells in Graves' hyperthyroidism and ophthalmopathy. The CDR3 regions of TCR beta were amplified from RNA transcripts. HTBI primers were the set used in a first-round RT-PCR of the TCR CDR3. TCRdb passed the multiplex PCR reads through MiXCR, listing each CDR3 protein once. The data show about 740,000 distinct CDR3 sequences, around 15% seen once. What was sequenced was blood. These TCRs come from a woman between 18 and 29 years old with Graves' hyperthyroidism.

The rearrangement joins TRBV2 to TRBJ2-7; D gene uncertain. Germline CDR1 SNHLY, CDR2 FYNNEI. Trimming left V 3 bases short and J 3 bases short, with 9 bases between. This CDR3 spans 13 amino acids. This CDR3 is CASSERANYEQYF. DNA for the CDR3: TGTGCCAGCAGTGAGAGAGCTAACTACGAGCAGTACTTC.

Details on this clonotype: Just one base apart from a much larger clone, this may be a read error. The CDR3 region is CASSLGRADRPQHF. The CDR3 DNA sequence: TGTGCCAGCAGTTTAGGGCGGGCAGATCGGCCCCAGCATTTT. V is TRBV12-3 or TRBV12-4 and J is TRBJ1-5, with D unclear. This CDR3 has 14 amino acids. The V gene lost 1 base and the J gene lost 9 bases, with 13 bases spanning the gap.

There are many counts of this clonotype. The CDR3 DNA reads as TGTGCCACCACTGGACAGGGAACCTACGAGCAGTACTTC. Translated: CATTGQGTYEQYF. This chain uses TRBV2 with TRBJ2-7; 8 bases are a match to TRBD1. The CDR3 runs 13 residues. Germline V gene lookup returns CDR1 SNHLY and CDR2 FYNNEI. V was pared by 10 bases and J by 2 bases, with 7 bases of the junction left unmatched.

The V and J genes are TRBV9 and TRBJ2-7, with TRBD1 identical over 10 bases. Trimming took 0 bases from V and 5 from J; bases not matched to a gene: 5. Germline V gives CDR1 SGDLS, CDR2 YYNGEE. This CDR3 has 15 amino acids. The CDR3 loop is CASSVGGTGDDEQYF. For the CDR3, the DNA is TGTGCCAGCAGCGTAGGAGGGACAGGGGATGACGAGCAGTACTTC. Full variable domain (outside the CDR3, taken from reference TRBV9 and TRBJ2-7): DSGVTQTPKHLITATGQRVTLRCSPRSGDLSVYWYQQSLDQGLQFLIQYYNGEERAKGNILERFSAQQFPDLHSELNLSSLELGDSALYFCASSVGGTGDDEQYFGPGTRLTVT.

V and J are TRBV20-1 and TRBJ2-5; D might be TRBD1 or TRBD2, each matching 6 bases. V was cut by 2 bases and J by 5 bases, with 12 bases left in between. This CDR3 comprises 13 residues. CDR1 is DFQATT and CDR2 is SNEGSKA in the germline V gene (reference sequence). The CDR3, as DNA: TGCAGTGCTAGAACTTGGGGGGCGGAGACCCAGTACTTC. Protein sequence: CSARTWGAETQYF.

The chain couples TRBV20-1 to TRBJ2-5; TRBD1 might be the D (6 bases). The CDR3 covers 13 residues. Germline V gene data show CDR1 as DFQATT and CDR2 as SNEGSKA (reference sequence). V gave up 5 bases and J gave up 1 base, with 11 bases separating them. CDR3 nucleotides: TGCAGTGCTGGTTACAGGGCCCAAGAGACCCAGTACTTC. Encoded protein: CSAGYRAQETQYF.

This clonotype was seen ten or more times. This chain joins TRBV20-1 and TRBJ1-2; weak D call: TRBD1 (5 bases). CDR1 and CDR2 (germline): DFQATT, SNEGSKA (reference sequence). V was shortened by 0 bases and J by 5 bases, with 13 bases between the two germline ends. The CDR3 contains 14 residues. This CDR3 reads CSARDQGSPYGYTF. CDR3 DNA sequence: TGCAGTGCTAGAGATCAGGGCAGTCCATATGGCTACACCTTC.

The chain uses TRBV27 and TRBJ2-7; D is possibly TRBD2 (5 bases). V lost 5 bases to trimming and J lost 0 bases, with 14 bases between them. The length of the CDR3 is 15 residues. Looked up from germline, CDR1 is MNHEY and CDR2 is SMNVEV (reference sequence). CDR3 bases: TGTGCCAGCAGTAATCCGGGATTCGGCTCCTACGAGCAGTACTTC. It yields the protein CASSNPGFGSYEQYF.

This clonotype was recorded many times. This chain uses TRBV5-1 with TRBJ1-2; possibly TRBD1 for D (5 bases). The CDR3 is 14 amino acids. Deletions cut 0 bases from V and 3 bases from J, with 9 bases between. CDR1 SGHRS and CDR2 YFSETQ come from the germline V gene. The DNA of the CDR3 is TGCGCCAGCAGCTTGGATGGGGGTCACTATGGCTACACCTTC. This codes for CASSLDGGHYGYTF.

This clonotype has at least ten counts. The rearrangement uses TRBV3-1 and TRBJ2-1, with 8 positions matching TRBD2. CDR1 and CDR2 (germline): LGHDT, YNNKEL (reference sequence). Unmatched junction bases numbered 5, after V lost 3 bases and J lost 1 base. CDR3 size: 16 residues. CDR3 region: CASSHQLADSYNEQFF. CDR3 coding DNA: TGTGCCAGCAGCCACCAACTAGCGGATTCCTACAATGAGCAGTTCTTC.

The table lists this clonotype with many counts. The chain employs TRBV7-6 and TRBJ2-5; unclear D gene. This CDR3 region has 14 residues. Between the trimmed V and J ends, which lost 4 bases and 3 bases, there was a span of 12 bases. CDR1 is SGHVS, CDR2 FNYEAQ, per germline. In DNA, the CDR3 is TGTGCCAGCAGCTACAACAGCCGAAAAGAGACCCAGTACTTC. Its translation is CASSYNSRKETQYF.

The sample holds many counts of this clonotype. This chain links TRBV11-2 with TRBJ2-1; 7 nucleotides match TRBD2. CDR1 is SGHAT, CDR2 FQNNGV, per germline. Trimming took 1 base from V and 2 from J; bases not matched to a gene: 2. The CDR3 totals 15 residues. This CDR3 is CASSLGGSAYNEQFF. CDR3 DNA: TGTGCCAGCAGCTTAGGCGGGAGTGCCTACAATGAGCAGTTCTTC.

Worth noting for this clonotype: An end of the junction differs from the germline gene, which may be a read error. J is TRBJ1-3 and V is TRBV6-2 or TRBV6-3, with 9 bases fitting TRBD1. The germline gives CDR1 MNHEY, CDR2 SVGEGT. This CDR3 is built from 17 residues. The CDR3 nucleotides read TGTGCCAGCAGTTATCGAGGACAGGGGCTCTCTGGAACCACCATATATTTT. The encoded protein is CASSYRGQGLSGTTIYF.

This clonotype was counted a few times. The gene calls are TRBV6-1 and TRBJ2-1; TRBD2 agrees at 10 bases. The CDR3 has 15 amino acids. Trimming took 6 bases from V and 6 from J; bases not matched to a gene: 8. In germline, CDR1 is MNHNS, CDR2 SASEGT. This CDR3 is CASRPGVAGGNEQFF. The CDR3 nucleotides read TGTGCCAGCAGGCCCGGGGTAGCGGGAGGCAATGAGCAGTTCTTC.